The 20 T cell receptor beta chains presented below share a single source sample, sequenced in a study of OX40 agonist ivuxolimab in advanced cancers. Sequencing used immunoSEQ multiplex PCR; TCRdb keeps in-frame clones, though not all of them. The profile shows approximately 68,000 clones, roughly 90% of them singletons. The sequences come from CD4+ or CD8+ T cells sorted from blood, collected in a trial of the OX40 agonist ivuxolimab. The receptor set was obtained from an adult with an advanced solid tumor such as melanoma, head and neck, liver or kidney cancer.

The chain couples TRBV6-1 to TRBJ1-6, with a tentative D call TRBD1 (6 bases). The germline V and J ends were trimmed by 5 bases and 11 bases, with 13 bases remaining between them. The length of the CDR3 is 13 residues. Germline CDR1 reads MNHNS; CDR2 reads SASEGT. The CDR3 sequence is CASSPQGSAPLHF. The CDR3 bases are TGTGCCAGCAGTCCACAGGGAAGTGCACCCCTCCACTTT.

The V call is TRBV30, the J call TRBJ1-6, with D unclear. Germline CDR1 GTSNPN, CDR2 SVGIG (reference sequence). The CDR3 has 11 residues. V was trimmed by 7 bases and J by 8 bases, leaving 9 bases between them. The CDR3 DNA is TGTGCCTCAGACTCGGATTCACCCCTCCACTTT. Protein product: CASDSDSPLHF.

The CDR3 DNA sequence: TGTGCCAGCAGTCTTTGGGGACAGGGGAACTCACCCCTCCACTTT. This gives the protein CASSLWGQGNSPLHF. V usage is TRBV27 and J usage is TRBJ1-6; 10 bases agree with TRBD1. The CDR3 contains 15 residues. Germline CDR1 MNHEY, CDR2 SMNVEV (reference sequence). The V and J ends lost 5 bases and 10 bases, in that order; junction bases with no gene match: 8.

The rearrangement joins TRBV6-1 to TRBJ2-7, with D unresolved. Germline lookup yields CDR1 MNHNS and CDR2 SASEGT. Trimming shortened V by 6 bases and J by 7 bases, and 10 bases separated the two germline ends. The CDR3 covers 11 residues. CDR3 sequence (DNA): TGTGCCAGCAGATTTAGCAGGGAGCAGTACTTC. The encoded protein is CASRFSREQYF.

V and J are TRBV12-5 and TRBJ2-7, with D unresolved. This CDR3 region has 16 residues. Germline CDR1 is LGHNT and CDR2 is FRNRAP. Trimming took 2 bases from V and 0 from J, leaving 14 bases between them. The CDR3 reads CASGLFYLRISYEQYF. In nucleotides, the CDR3 is TGTGCTAGTGGTTTGTTTTACTTACGGATCTCCTACGAGCAGTACTTC.

The chain has TRBV6-5 and TRBJ2-5; 10 nucleotides line up with TRBD1. The J segment lost 5 bases and the V segment lost 6 bases, leaving 6 bases of the junction unmatched. The CDR3 runs 14 residues. Germline values: CDR1 MNHEY, CDR2 SVGAGI. Here the CDR3 DNA reads TGTGCCAGCAGACCGACAGGGGGCCGGGAGACCCAGTACTTC. Amino acid sequence: CASRPTGGRETQYF.

The V and J genes are TRBV11-3 and TRBJ2-7, with no clear D. The CDR3 has 14 residues. Trimming shortened V by 1 base and J by 0 bases, and 7 bases separated the two germline ends. From germline, CDR1 is SGHNT and CDR2 YENEEA. As DNA, the CDR3 is TGTGCCAGCAGCTTAGGTGCTAGCTCCTACGAGCAGTACTTC. The encoded protein is CASSLGASSYEQYF.

The genes are TRBV7-8 and TRBJ1-4; D gene unclear. CDR1 and CDR2 from the germline V gene are SGHVS and FQNEAQ. V was clipped by 1 base and J by 0 bases, with 15 bases between them. CDR3 length equals 18 residues. The DNA for the CDR3 is TGTGCCAGCAGCTTAGTTGTCTTCTCGGCCGCAACTAATGAAAAACTGTTTTTT. This sequence encodes CASSLVVFSAATNEKLFF.

This rearrangement joins TRBV28 to TRBJ2-5; 11 nucleotides match TRBD1. The length of the CDR3 is 16 residues. Germline CDR1 reads MDHEN; CDR2 reads SYDVKM. The trim removed 6 bases at V and 5 bases at J, leaving 11 bases unmatched. CDR3 sequence: CASSRGGTGGLETQYF. CDR3 nucleotides: TGTGCCAGCAGCCGAGGCGGGACAGGGGGTTTGGAGACCCAGTACTTC.

The rearrangement joins TRBV6-1 to TRBJ2-3; the match to TRBD2 covers 7 bases. This CDR3 is 14 amino acids long. CDR1 and CDR2 (germline): MNHNS, SASEGT. V shed 7 bases and J 4 bases; nucleotides not matched to a gene: 8. The CDR3 is CASTYAGDPDTQYF. The CDR3 DNA sequence: TGTGCCAGCACGTATGCGGGGGACCCAGATACGCAGTATTTT.

The chain joins TRBV6-1 to TRBJ1-5; TRBD1 might be the D (5 bases). CDR1 and CDR2 (germline): MNHNS, SASEGT. There are 13 residues in the CDR3. Trimming took off 7 bases at V and 2 bases at J, with 9 bases between the two ends. CDR3 residues: CASTEGGNQPQHF. Written as DNA, the CDR3 is TGTGCCAGCACCGAAGGGGGCAATCAGCCCCAGCATTTT.

This chain joins TRBV11-3 and TRBJ2-7, with TRBD2 matching over 7 bases. The germline gives CDR1 SGHNT, CDR2 YENEEA. The CDR3 is made up of 18 amino acids. Unmatched junction bases numbered 19, after V lost 5 bases and J lost 3 bases. In DNA form, the CDR3 reads TGTGCCAGCAGCCTCCTCCTTACCGAAAGCAGGGAGGGCTACGAGCAGTACTTC. Its protein is CASSLLLTESREGYEQYF. The complete variable domain, with remaining parts taken from reference TRBV11-3 and TRBJ2-7, reads EAGVVQSPRYKIIEKKQPVAFWCNPISGHNTLYWYLQNLGQGPELLIRYENEEAVDDSQLPKDRFSAERLKGVDSTLKIQPAELGDSAVYLCASSLLLTESREGYEQYFGPGTRLTVT.

This clone has just a few counts. The chain links TRBV5-1 to TRBJ1-1; 9 nucleotides line up with TRBD1. Per germline, CDR1 SGHRS and CDR2 YFSETQ. With 4 bases clipped from V and 9 bases from J, the junction kept 4 bases outside the gene matches. This CDR3 contains 12 residues. The CDR3 loop is CASSQDRGKAFF. CDR3 DNA: TGCGCCAGCAGCCAGGACAGGGGAAAAGCTTTCTTT. The full variable domain, in which reference TRBV5-1 and TRBJ1-1 provide the parts outside the CDR3, is KAGVTQTPRYLIKTRGQQVTLSCSPISGHRSVSWYQQTPGQGLQFLFEYFSETQRNKGNFPGRFSGRQFSNSRSEMNVSTLELGDSALYLCASSQDRGKAFFGQGTRLTVV.

The table lists this clone with a count of one. V is TRBV5-8 and J is TRBJ1-2; 10 bases are shared with TRBD1. The V segment lost 4 bases and the J segment 8 bases; nucleotides outside the gene matches: 8. The CDR3 has 14 amino acids. The germline CDR1 and CDR2 sequences are SGHTS and YDEGEE. The CDR3 DNA follows: TGTGCCAGCAGCCGGGACAGGGGTAGGTCCGGCTACACCTTC. It encodes CASSRDRGRSGYTF.

The chain recombines TRBV5-6 with TRBJ2-5; TRBD1 matches 10 bases. The germline V gene has CDR1 SGHDT and CDR2 YYEEEE. This CDR3 is built from 15 residues. V was clipped by 4 bases and J by 4 bases; unmatched bases: 7. CDR3 DNA sequence: TGTGCCAGCAGCCGAATGACAGGGGGCCGAGAGACCCAGTACTTC. It is translated as CASSRMTGGRETQYF.

The chain is built from TRBV11-3 and TRBJ2-1, with TRBD1 as a possible D gene (6 bases). Trimming left V 6 bases short and J 1 base short, with 13 bases between. Germline V gene lookup returns CDR1 SGHNT and CDR2 YENEEA. The CDR3 has 15 residues. CDR3 coding DNA: TGTGCCAGCAGTCCGACAGGCCTTTCCTACAATGAGCAGTTCTTC. Residues: CASSPTGLSYNEQFF.

The count of this clone is one. The V gene is TRBV7-2, the J gene TRBJ2-7; D unclear. This CDR3 spans 13 amino acids. The V end lost 4 bases, the J end lost 7 bases, and 14 bases lay between the germline ends. CDR1 is SGHTA, CDR2 FQGNSA, per germline. CDR3 bases: TGTGCCAGCAGCTCCGATGGACCCGGGGAGCAGTACTTC. It specifies CASSSDGPGEQYF.

The V call is TRBV27, the J call TRBJ1-3; D gene uncertain. Germline CDR1 is MNHEY and CDR2 is SMNVEV (reference sequence). The CDR3 is 17 amino acids. V was trimmed by 6 bases and J by 0 bases, leaving 18 bases between them. CDR3 residues: CASRTSATVGSGNTIYF. CDR3 sequence (DNA): TGTGCCAGCAGAACATCGGCCACAGTGGGCTCTGGAAACACCATATATTTT.

For this clone: Other DNA variants within this sample encode the same CDR3. The chain links TRBV5-4 to TRBJ2-7; 7 nucleotides agree with TRBD1. This CDR3 spans 14 amino acids. V dropped 0 bases and J dropped 1; count of bases not matched to a gene: 1. The germline V gene encodes CDR1 SGHNT and CDR2 YYREEE (reference sequence). CDR3 sequence: CASSLGGQSYEQYF. Written as DNA, the CDR3 is TGTGCCAGCAGCTTGGGGGGACAGTCCTACGAGCAGTACTTC.

The J gene is TRBJ2-6, the V gene TRBV30; D is uncertain. Germline assignment: CDR1 GTSNPN and CDR2 SVGIG (reference sequence). Trimming cost V 0 bases and J 2 bases, with 20 bases left between them. The CDR3 spans 19 residues. CDR3 residues: CAWSVRLGRRTAGANVLTF. The CDR3 bases are TGTGCCTGGAGTGTACGTTTGGGCAGGCGTACCGCTGGGGCCAACGTCCTGACTTTC.